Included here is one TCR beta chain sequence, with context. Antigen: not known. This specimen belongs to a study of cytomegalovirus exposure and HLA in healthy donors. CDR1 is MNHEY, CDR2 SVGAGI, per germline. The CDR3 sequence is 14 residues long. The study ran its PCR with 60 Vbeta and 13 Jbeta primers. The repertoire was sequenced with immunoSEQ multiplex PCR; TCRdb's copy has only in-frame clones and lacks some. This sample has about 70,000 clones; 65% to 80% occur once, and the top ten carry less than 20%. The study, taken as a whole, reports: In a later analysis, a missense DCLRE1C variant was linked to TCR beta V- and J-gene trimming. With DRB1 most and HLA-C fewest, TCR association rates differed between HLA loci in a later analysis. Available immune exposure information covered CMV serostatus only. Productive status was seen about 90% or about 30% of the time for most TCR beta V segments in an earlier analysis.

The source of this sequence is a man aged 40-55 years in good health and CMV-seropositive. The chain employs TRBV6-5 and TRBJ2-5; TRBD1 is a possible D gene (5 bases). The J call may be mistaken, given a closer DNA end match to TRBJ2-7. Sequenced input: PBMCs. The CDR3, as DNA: TGTGCCAGCAGTTACTCGCCAGGGCAAAACGAGCAGTACTTC. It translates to CASSYSPGQNEQYF.